A selection of T cell receptor beta chains follows, all from one sample in a study of CD8+CD57+ T cells in acquired aplastic anemia. TCRdb called the reads again in MiXCR, with one record for every CDR3 protein. The data contain roughly 130,000 distinct CDR3 sequences, around 48% of them singletons. The sample consisted of sorted CD4+, CD8+, or CD8+CD57+ T cells (not recorded which) from PBMCs. The receptor source for this set is a human donor in good health, serving as a control. Each CDR3 is given with its conserved first and last residue. Each record gives: V gene, clone size, CDR3 protein. Size tells how often a clone was seen (once, few, many) or the class of an expanded clone, and some rows leave it out.

>TRBV3-1|NA
CASSQGRSGVYNEQFF
>TRBV5-1|few
CASSGGDLGNEQFF
>TRBV9|many
CASSVRGSTDTQYF
>TRBV19|NA
CASRDHYDRVPYEQYF
>TRBV2|many
CASSDLNSNQPQHF
>TRBV6-2/TRBV6-3|few
CASSYSRRSRGLAGVTDTQYF
>TRBV25-1|few
CASSEGTGTYEQYF
>TRBV2|NA
CASSDGSAGNYGYTF
>TRBV5-1|many
CASRDKLSTETQYF
>TRBV29-1|NA
CSVVRERAQETQYF
>TRBV2|once
CASTPATNEKLFF
>TRBV5-4|NA
CASSLVGGNYGYTF
>TRBV24-1|NA
CATSDLTGELFF
>TRBV27|many
CASRRPTGTGLDGYTF
>TRBV18|NA
CASSPGTGGMNTEAFF
>TRBV15|few
CATSAPGNSPLHF
>TRBV9|NA
CASSATAFF
>TRBV29-1|NA
CSVPGLAGGLTQYF
>TRBV9|once
CASSIGTSGVGEQYF
>TRBV6-1|many
CASSEWGQPEAFF
>TRBV19|NA
CASSIRGPLYEQYF
>TRBV12-3/TRBV12-4|many
CASSFSQGAYGYTF
>TRBV27|many
CASSFGWANEQFF
>TRBV7-1|NA
CASSPGLGTSGGADADTQYF
>TRBV7-6|NA
CASSLAGGGGDTQYF
>TRBV7-9|many
CASSPYDRGGAGYTF
>TRBV29-1|few
CSVVRSEETQYF
>TRBV15|NA
CATSRGTLGGANVLTF
>TRBV12-3/TRBV12-4|many
CASSPGTGSPYSTDTQYF
>TRBV25-1|few
CASSESAGLGTEAFF
>TRBV12-3/TRBV12-4|many
CASSLGVTDTQYF
>TRBV28|NA
CASSLGRLEQFF
>TRBV5-5|few
CASSFIGGKVTEAFF
>TRBV19|many
CAAKGAGYTF
>TRBV15|NA
CATSRVTLNEQYF
>TRBV20-1|many
CSADRDRGSTDTQYF
>TRBV7-3|NA
CASCLGGDNEQFF
>TRBV20-1|NA
CSAHNNLAGHEQYF
>TRBV6-1|many
CASSHGTRSNYGYTF
>TRBV10-3|medium-sized
CAISESNSPLHF
>TRBV24-1|many
CATIAGGTYSEQFF
>TRBV10-3|NA
CAISETGTSYEQYF
>TRBV15|few
CATSRPDSPLHF
>TRBV15|few
CATSGGGSDTQYF
>TRBV20-1|many
CSPRDGNTDTQYF
>TRBV4-3|NA
CASSPAGTGDGVRYF
>TRBV11-1|NA
CASSFSTLLGGQRLSYEQYF
>TRBV5-1|few
CASRVAGRLTDTQYF
>TRBV3-1|many
CASSHYDRGTEAFF
>TRBV10-3|many
CAINRDSNQPQHF
>TRBV25-1|NA
CASSYDRGGSYEQYF
>TRBV20-1|many
CSVSDRKAYNEQFF
>TRBV20-1|many
CSARVIGEDGYTF
>TRBV20-1|NA
CSAREQGKPRYTF
>TRBV10-3|NA
CAISESTRGRAEAFF
>TRBV24-1|NA
CATSATASGVTGELFF
>TRBV5-1|many
CASSLQQNNEQFF
>TRBV2|NA
CASSALDREDALDSPLHF
>TRBV2|few
CASSEERTNGYTF
>TRBV20-1|many
CSARDGGLIIPSEQYF